The 9 T cell receptor beta chains reported below all come from one sample, sequenced in a study of shared clonotypes between healthy human individuals. TCRdb's copy holds only in-frame clones and misses some; the assay was immunoSEQ multiplex PCR. The repertoire consists of about 2.3 million clones, with approximately 90% occurring once and the leading ten covering about 0.36%. Input material: naive CD4+ T cells from PBMCs. This sample's subset: CD45RA+ positively selected. The receptors shown here come from a young man in good health. Some clones in this sample may be carry-over from other donors' samples.

The chain recombines TRBV27 with TRBJ1-5; 8 bases are a match to TRBD1. The CDR3 covers 12 residues. The V segment lost 6 bases and the J segment 5 bases; nucleotides outside the gene matches: 0. Germline V gene sequence: CDR1 MNHEY, CDR2 SMNVEV (reference sequence). The CDR3 nucleotides read TGTGCCAGCAGACAGGGGGATCAGCCCCAGCATTTT. Protein: CASRQGDQPQHF.

The chain has TRBV11-3 and TRBJ2-2; the D is unclear. The CDR3 extends over 14 amino acids. V shed 6 bases and J shed 1 base, with 9 bases lying between them. Germline CDR1 SGHNT, CDR2 YENEEA. This chain's CDR3 is CASSSGLNTGELFF. CDR3 sequence (DNA): TGTGCCAGCAGTTCGGGCCTGAACACCGGGGAGCTGTTTTTT. Using reference TRBV11-3 and TRBJ2-2 for the parts outside the CDR3, the full variable domain is EAGVVQSPRYKIIEKKQPVAFWCNPISGHNTLYWYLQNLGQGPELLIRYENEEAVDDSQLPKDRFSAERLKGVDSTLKIQPAELGDSAVYLCASSSGLNTGELFFGEGSRLTVL.

The CDR3: CASSTEGGYGYTF. The CDR3 bases are TGTGCCAGCTCTACAGAGGGGGGCTATGGCTACACCTTC. The chain employs TRBV18 and TRBJ1-2; possible D gene TRBD1, 6 bases. Trimming removed 6 bases from V and 4 bases from J, with 12 bases in between. Germline V lookup: CDR1 KGHSH, CDR2 LQKENI. This CDR3 has 13 residues.

This rearrangement joins TRBV11-1 to TRBJ2-5; unclear D gene. Germline-derived CDR1 and CDR2 are SGHAT and FQDESV (reference sequence). This CDR3 spans 14 amino acids. V lost 1 base, J lost 2 bases, and 8 bases lay in between. As DNA, the CDR3 is TGTGCCAGCAGCTTAGGTCGTGGGCAAGAGACCCAGTACTTC. Translated: CASSLGRGQETQYF.

Notes on this clone: Different DNA sequences within this sample yield the same CDR3. The rearrangement joins TRBV28 to TRBJ1-5, with 9 bases lining up with TRBD1. With V trimmed by 6 bases and J by 2 bases, 5 bases remained unmatched. Per the germline V gene, CDR1 is MDHEN and CDR2 is SYDVKM. CDR3 length equals 15 residues. The CDR3 DNA is TGTGCCAGCAGAACAGGGGGCGAGGGCAATCAGCCCCAGCATTTT. Translating it yields CASRTGGEGNQPQHF.

The chain is built from TRBV21-1 and TRBJ2-3; the D call of TRBD2 is as the table states it, not checked on the DNA. TRBV21-1 is an annotated pseudogene. The CDR3 runs 17 residues. CDR3 sequence: CASERGGSGLRADTQYF. The CDR3 DNA follows: TGTGCCAGCGAAAGGGGGGGCAGCGGGCTAAGGGCAGATACGCAGTATTTT.

V gene TRBV29-1 combines with J gene TRBJ2-5, with D uncertain. The closer fit of TRBJ2-7 to the DNA end suggests the J call may be wrong. CDR3 length equals 14 residues. Per the germline V gene, CDR1 is SQVTM and CDR2 is ANQGSEA. CDR3 protein: CSVEALLPPYEQYF. The DNA of the CDR3 is TGCAGCGTTGAAGCCCTCCTCCCCCCCTACGAGCAGTACTTC.

The chain employs TRBV7-2 and TRBJ1-2; tentatively, D is TRBD1 (6 bases). The ends were cut back, 6 bases at V and 2 bases at J, with 10 bases in the middle. Germline lookup yields CDR1 SGHTA and CDR2 FQGNSA. There are 13 residues in the CDR3. CDR3 region: CASRADRNYGYTF. As DNA, the CDR3 is TGTGCCAGCAGAGCCGACAGGAACTATGGCTACACCTTC. Full variable domain (outside the CDR3, taken from reference TRBV7-2 and TRBJ1-2): GAGVSQSPSNKVTEKGKDVELRCDPISGHTALYWYRQSLGQGLEFLIYFQGNSAPDKSGLPSDRFSAERTGGSVSTLTIQRTQQEDSAVYLCASRADRNYGYTFGSGTRLTVV.

Regarding this clone: Other DNA sequences in the same sample also yield this CDR3. V gene TRBV5-1 combines with J gene TRBJ2-5, with TRBD2 as a possible D gene (5 bases). CDR3 size: 15 residues. Trimming left V 4 bases short and J 0 bases short, with 13 bases between. In germline, CDR1 is SGHRS, CDR2 YFSETQ. In nucleotides, the CDR3 is TGCGCCAGCAGCCCCCGGGATACGTACCAAGAGACCCAGTACTTC. Protein: CASSPRDTYQETQYF.